The 17 T cell receptor beta chains below were found in one sample sequenced in a study of identifying expanded T cells in peripheral blood. This table comes from immunoSEQ multiplex PCR, and its TCRdb copy is limited to in-frame clones, with some not included. The table lists more than 95,000 clones, around 84% of them singletons. Material for sequencing was blood. All receptors come from a person aged 18 to 75 in good health.

The genes are TRBV4-3 and TRBJ2-1, with 12 bases matching TRBD2. Germline values: CDR1 LGHNA, CDR2 YSLEER. This CDR3 is 17 amino acids long. V trimming: 4 bases; J trimming: 3 bases; junction bases outside the gene matches: 7. CDR3: CASSRDTLAGGYNEQFF. DNA for the CDR3: TGCGCCAGCAGCCGAGATACACTAGCGGGGGGCTACAATGAGCAGTTCTTC.

This clone was counted once. The chain combines TRBV5-1 with TRBJ1-2; D ambiguous. Germline loops: CDR1 SGHRS, CDR2 YFSETQ. Trimming removed 1 base from V and 6 bases from J, with 16 bases in between. This CDR3 region has 15 residues. CDR3 residues: CASSLFAALNHGYTF. In DNA form, the CDR3 reads TGCGCCAGCAGCTTGTTCGCAGCCCTAAACCATGGCTACACCTTC. The whole variable domain, filled in from reference TRBV5-1 and TRBJ1-2, reads KAGVTQTPRYLIKTRGQQVTLSCSPISGHRSVSWYQQTPGQGLQFLFEYFSETQRNKGNFPGRFSGRQFSNSRSEMNVSTLELGDSALYLCASSLFAALNHGYTFGSGTRLTVV.

Notes on this clone: Here the CDR3 omits its conserved ending phenylalanine or tryptophan, so a read error is the likely source. The chain has TRBV12-5 and TRBJ1-6; TRBD1 is a possible D gene (5 bases). The CDR3 sequence is 15 residues long. Germline loops: CDR1 LGHNT, CDR2 FRNRAP. Trimming pared 7 bases from V and 2 bases from J, leaving 12 bases between. CDR3 DNA: TGTGCTAGTGCCCCAGGGAACACCTATAATTCACCCCTCCACCTT. Translation: CASAPGNTYNSPLHL.

V is TRBV5-1 and J is TRBJ2-3, with TRBD2 as a possible D gene (6 bases). Germline assignment: CDR1 SGHRS and CDR2 YFSETQ. V lost 1 base to trimming and J lost 7 bases, with 19 bases between them. This CDR3 has 16 residues. CDR3 amino acids: CASSLNPGLDKNTQYF. The CDR3 region has the DNA TGCGCCAGCAGCTTGAATCCGGGACTCGACAAAAATACGCAGTATTTT. The complete variable domain, with remaining parts taken from reference TRBV5-1 and TRBJ2-3, reads KAGVTQTPRYLIKTRGQQVTLSCSPISGHRSVSWYQQTPGQGLQFLFEYFSETQRNKGNFPGRFSGRQFSNSRSEMNVSTLELGDSALYLCASSLNPGLDKNTQYFGPGTRLTVL.

V and J are TRBV6-5 and TRBJ2-1, with 11 bases fitting TRBD1. The germline gives CDR1 MNHEY, CDR2 SVGAGI. V lost 7 bases and J lost 8; bases outside the gene matches: 10. CDR3 length: 15 amino acids. CDR3 loop: CASTNPGQGVHEQFF. The CDR3 nucleotides are TGTGCCAGCACCAATCCGGGACAGGGGGTACATGAGCAGTTCTTC.

This chain links TRBV2 with TRBJ2-2; D is perhaps TRBD1 (5 bases). CDR1 and CDR2 from the germline V gene are SNHLY and FYNNEI. The CDR3 has 15 amino acids. The V and J ends lost 7 bases and 0 bases respectively, with 12 bases between them. The CDR3 sequence is CASKGELTNTGELFF. The CDR3, as DNA: TGTGCCAGCAAAGGGGAACTTACGAACACCGGGGAGCTGTTTTTT.

This chain joins TRBV7-2 and TRBJ2-7, with no clear D. The germline V and J ends were trimmed by 5 bases and 2 bases, with 7 bases remaining between them. This CDR3 is 12 amino acids long. Germline lookup yields CDR1 SGHTA and CDR2 FQGNSA. CDR3 region: CASSGGTYEQYF. The DNA for the CDR3 is TGTGCCAGCAGCGGTGGGACCTACGAGCAGTACTTC.

The V call is TRBV30, the J call TRBJ1-4; D possibly corresponds to TRBD1 (6 bases). CDR3 size: 15 residues. The V end was cut by 2 bases, the J end by 2 bases, with 12 bases between. Germline values: CDR1 GTSNPN, CDR2 SVGIG (reference sequence). This chain's CDR3 is CAWSFRGWTNEKLFF. The CDR3 DNA reads TGTGCCTGGAGTTTCAGGGGATGGACTAATGAAAAACTGTTTTTT.

This chain joins TRBV6-5 and TRBJ1-2; TRBD1 matches at 8 bases. The CDR3 length is 13 residues. CDR1 MNHEY and CDR2 SVGAGI come from the germline V gene. The V segment lost 5 bases and the J segment 5 bases; nucleotides outside the gene matches: 4. CDR3 nucleotides: TGTGCCAGCAGTAATCGACAGGGGTATGGCTACACCTTC. It translates to CASSNRQGYGYTF.

The sample holds a few counts of this clone. The chain is built from TRBV10-2 and TRBJ1-5; 7 nucleotides match TRBD1. Germline assignment: CDR1 WSHSY and CDR2 SAAADI. The V segment lost 3 bases and the J segment 7 bases; nucleotides outside the gene matches: 3. The CDR3 is made up of 13 amino acids. CDR3 sequence: CASSEYRGQPQHF. The CDR3 DNA sequence: TGCGCCAGCAGTGAATACAGGGGACAGCCCCAGCATTTT.

This clone was picked up one time. The chain employs TRBV28 and TRBJ2-2; 10 bases match TRBD2. V trimming: 1 base; J trimming: 4 bases; junction bases outside the gene matches: 0. CDR1 is MDHEN and CDR2 is SYDVKM in the germline V gene. The CDR3 runs 15 residues. The CDR3 loop reads CASSLLAGGTGELFF. CDR3 DNA sequence: TGTGCCAGCAGTTTATTAGCGGGGGGCACCGGGGAGCTGTTTTTT.

The J gene is TRBJ2-5, the V gene TRBV9; tentatively, D is TRBD1 or TRBD2 (5 bases each). CDR1 and CDR2 from the germline V gene are SGDLS and YYNGEE. The CDR3 covers 14 residues. The V end was cut by 1 base, the J end by 6 bases, with 13 bases between. CDR3 protein: CASSVRVGEKTQYF. For the CDR3, the DNA is TGTGCCAGCAGCGTAAGGGTGGGGGAAAAGACCCAGTACTTC.

This chain joins TRBV7-8 and TRBJ1-2; weak D call: TRBD1 (5 bases). The V end was cut by 5 bases, the J end by 2 bases, with 6 bases between. From germline, CDR1 is SGHVS and CDR2 FQNEAQ. This CDR3 region has 12 residues. DNA for the CDR3: TGTGCCAGCAGCGGACAAAACTATGGCTACACCTTC. As protein: CASSGQNYGYTF.

J is TRBJ1-5 and V is TRBV6-1; D call uncertain. Germline V gives CDR1 MNHNS, CDR2 SASEGT. V lost 2 bases to trimming and J lost 5 bases, with 10 bases between them. The CDR3 sequence is 14 residues long. The CDR3 DNA reads as TGTGCCAGCAGTGAAAATGGCCGCTATCAGCCCCAGCATTTT. Amino acids: CASSENGRYQPQHF.

The chain recombines TRBV13 with TRBJ1-3; D uncertain. This CDR3 region has 14 residues. From germline, CDR1 is PRHDT and CDR2 FYEKMQ (reference sequence). The V end lost 0 bases, the J end lost 0 bases, and 3 bases lay between the germline ends. CDR3 residues: CASSLGISGNTIYF. CDR3 nucleotide sequence: TGTGCCAGCAGCTTAGGTATCTCTGGAAACACCATATATTTT.

The V and J genes are TRBV5-6 and TRBJ1-5; weak D call: TRBD1 (5 bases). The germline V gene encodes CDR1 SGHDT and CDR2 YYEEEE. Trimming shortened V by 0 bases and J by 3 bases, and 16 bases separated the two germline ends. The CDR3 is 17 residues long. In DNA form, the CDR3 reads TGTGCCAGCAGCTTGGGGCCGCCGGGGCCCTCCAATCAGCCCCAGCATTTT. Translated: CASSLGPPGPSNQPQHF.

This clone was seen a handful of times. Other DNA sequences of this sample code for an identical CDR3. V gene TRBV6-5 combines with J gene TRBJ1-2; 11 positions match TRBD1. The V segment lost 0 bases and the J segment 4 bases; nucleotides outside the gene matches: 1. This CDR3 has 15 residues. Germline CDR1 MNHEY, CDR2 SVGAGI. CDR3 coding DNA: TGTGCCAGCAGTTACTCCGGGACAGGGGGCTATGGCTACACCTTC. It translates to CASSYSGTGGYGYTF.